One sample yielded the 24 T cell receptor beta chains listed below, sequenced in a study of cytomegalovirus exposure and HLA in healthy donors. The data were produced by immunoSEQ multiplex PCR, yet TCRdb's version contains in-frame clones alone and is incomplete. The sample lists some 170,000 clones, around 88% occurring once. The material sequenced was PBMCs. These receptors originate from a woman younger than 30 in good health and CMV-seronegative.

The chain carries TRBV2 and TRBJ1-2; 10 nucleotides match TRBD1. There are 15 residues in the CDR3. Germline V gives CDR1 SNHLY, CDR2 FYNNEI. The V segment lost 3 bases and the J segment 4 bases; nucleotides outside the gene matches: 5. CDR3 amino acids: CASSDRTGGIYGYTF. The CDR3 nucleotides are TGTGCCAGCAGTGACCGGACAGGGGGAATCTATGGCTACACCTTC.

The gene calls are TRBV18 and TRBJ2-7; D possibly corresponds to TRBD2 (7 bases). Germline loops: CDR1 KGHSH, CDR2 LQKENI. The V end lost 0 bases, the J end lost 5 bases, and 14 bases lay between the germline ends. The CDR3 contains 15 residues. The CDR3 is CASSPPRGREDEQYF. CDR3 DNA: TGTGCCAGCTCACCACCGCGGGGGCGCGAGGACGAGCAGTACTTC.

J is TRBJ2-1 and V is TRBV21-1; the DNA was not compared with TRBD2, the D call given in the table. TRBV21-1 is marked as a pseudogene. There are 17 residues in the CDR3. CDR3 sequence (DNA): TGTGCCAGCACCGGGACTAGCGGGGCCAGAGAACGCAATGAGCAGTTCTTC. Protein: CASTGTSGARERNEQFF.

The CDR3 spells CASSEPRTGLDYGYTF. CDR3 nucleotides: TGTGCCAGCAGTGAACCCCGGACAGGGTTGGACTATGGCTACACCTTC. The rearrangement links TRBV2 to TRBJ1-2, with TRBD1 matching over 8 bases. Germline lookup yields CDR1 SNHLY and CDR2 FYNNEI. V lost 2 bases, J lost 3 bases, and 8 bases stayed unmatched. The CDR3 loop spans 16 amino acids.

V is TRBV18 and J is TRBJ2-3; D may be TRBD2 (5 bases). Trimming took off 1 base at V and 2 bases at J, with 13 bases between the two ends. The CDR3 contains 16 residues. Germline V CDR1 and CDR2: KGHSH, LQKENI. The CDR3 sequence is CASSPLATQLTDTQYF. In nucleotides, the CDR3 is TGTGCCAGCTCACCACTAGCGACCCAGCTCACAGATACGCAGTATTTT.

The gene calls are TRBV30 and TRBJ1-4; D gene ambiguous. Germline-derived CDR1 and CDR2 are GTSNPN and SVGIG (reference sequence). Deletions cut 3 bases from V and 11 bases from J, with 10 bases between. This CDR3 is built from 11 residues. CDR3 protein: CAWREEVKLFF. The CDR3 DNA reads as TGTGCCTGGAGGGAAGAGGTGAAACTGTTTTTT.

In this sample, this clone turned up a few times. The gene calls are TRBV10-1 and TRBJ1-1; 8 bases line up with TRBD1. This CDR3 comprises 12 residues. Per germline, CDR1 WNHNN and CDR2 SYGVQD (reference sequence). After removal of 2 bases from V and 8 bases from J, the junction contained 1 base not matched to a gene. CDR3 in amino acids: CASSEGTGEAFF. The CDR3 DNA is TGCGCCAGCAGTGAGGGGACAGGCGAAGCTTTCTTT.

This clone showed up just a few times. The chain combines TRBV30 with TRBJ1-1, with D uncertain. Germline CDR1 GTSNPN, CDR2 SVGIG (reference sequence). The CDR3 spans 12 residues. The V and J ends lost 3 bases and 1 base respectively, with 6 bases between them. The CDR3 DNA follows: TGTGCCTGGAGACACCAGAACACTGAAGCTTTCTTT. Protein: CAWRHQNTEAFF.

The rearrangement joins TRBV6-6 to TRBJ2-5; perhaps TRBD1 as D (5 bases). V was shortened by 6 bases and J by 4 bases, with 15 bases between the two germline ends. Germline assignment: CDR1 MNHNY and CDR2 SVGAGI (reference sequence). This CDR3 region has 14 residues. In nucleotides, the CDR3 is TGTGCCAGCAGCTTTTCAGGGAACAGAGAGACCCAGTACTTC. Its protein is CASSFSGNRETQYF.

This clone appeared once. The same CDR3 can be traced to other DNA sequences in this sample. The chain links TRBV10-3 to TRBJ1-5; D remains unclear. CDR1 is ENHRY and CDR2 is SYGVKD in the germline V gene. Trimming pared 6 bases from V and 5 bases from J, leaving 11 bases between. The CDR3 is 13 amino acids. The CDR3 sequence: CAISGGLDQPQHF. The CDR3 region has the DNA TGTGCCATCAGCGGCGGGTTGGATCAGCCCCAGCATTTT.

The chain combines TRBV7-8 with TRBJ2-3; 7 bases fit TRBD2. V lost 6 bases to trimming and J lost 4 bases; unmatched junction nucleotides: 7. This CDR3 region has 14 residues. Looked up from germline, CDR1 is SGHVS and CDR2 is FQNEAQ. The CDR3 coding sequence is TGTGCCAGCAGGCCGGGGGGTGGGGCAGATACGCAGTATTTT. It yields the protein CASRPGGGADTQYF. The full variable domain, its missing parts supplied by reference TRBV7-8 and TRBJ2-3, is GAGVSQSPRYKVAKRGQDVALRCDPISGHVSLFWYQQALGQGPEFLTYFQNEAQLDKSGLPSDRFFAERPEGSVSTLKIQRTQQEDSAVYLCASRPGGGADTQYFGPGTRLTVL.

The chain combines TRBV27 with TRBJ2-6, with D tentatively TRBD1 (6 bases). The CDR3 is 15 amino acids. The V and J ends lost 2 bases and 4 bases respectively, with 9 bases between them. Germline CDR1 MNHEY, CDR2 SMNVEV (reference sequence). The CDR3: CASSLNRAGANVLTF. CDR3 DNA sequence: TGTGCCAGCAGTTTAAACAGGGCCGGGGCCAACGTCCTGACTTTC. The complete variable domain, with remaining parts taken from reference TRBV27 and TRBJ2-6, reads EAQVTQNPRYLITVTGKKLTVTCSQNMNHEYMSWYRQDPGLGLRQIYYSMNVEVTDKGDVPEGYKVSRKEKRNFPLILESPSPNQTSLYFCASSLNRAGANVLTFGAGSRLTVL.

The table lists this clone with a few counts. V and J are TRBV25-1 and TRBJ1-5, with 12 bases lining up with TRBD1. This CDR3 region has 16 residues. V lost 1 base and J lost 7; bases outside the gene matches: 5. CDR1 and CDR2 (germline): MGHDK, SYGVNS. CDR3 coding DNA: TGTGCCAGCAGTGAATTGGGACAGGGGGCAGAGCAGCCCCAGCATTTT. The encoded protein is CASSELGQGAEQPQHF.

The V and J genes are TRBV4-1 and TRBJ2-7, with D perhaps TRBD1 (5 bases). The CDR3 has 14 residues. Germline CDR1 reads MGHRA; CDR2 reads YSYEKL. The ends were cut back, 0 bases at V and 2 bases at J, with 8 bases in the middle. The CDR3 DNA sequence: TGCGCCAGCAGCCAAGAGGGGCGCACCTACGAGCAGTACTTC. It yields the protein CASSQEGRTYEQYF.

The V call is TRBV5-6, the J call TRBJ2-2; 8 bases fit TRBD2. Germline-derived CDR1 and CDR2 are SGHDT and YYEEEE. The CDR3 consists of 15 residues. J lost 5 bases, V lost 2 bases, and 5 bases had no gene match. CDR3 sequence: CASSFRTSRTGELFF. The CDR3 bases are TGTGCCAGCAGCTTTAGGACTAGCCGGACCGGGGAGCTGTTTTTT.

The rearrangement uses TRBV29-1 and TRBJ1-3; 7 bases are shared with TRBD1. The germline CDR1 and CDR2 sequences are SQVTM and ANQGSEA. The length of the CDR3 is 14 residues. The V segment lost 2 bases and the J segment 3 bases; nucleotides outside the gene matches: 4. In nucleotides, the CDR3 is TGCAGCGTTGAAACAGGGGTAATTGGAAACACCATATATTTT. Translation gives CSVETGVIGNTIYF.

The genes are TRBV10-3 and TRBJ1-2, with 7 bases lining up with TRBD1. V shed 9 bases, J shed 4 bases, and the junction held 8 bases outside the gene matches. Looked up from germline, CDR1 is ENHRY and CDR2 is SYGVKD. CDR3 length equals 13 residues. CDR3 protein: CAIRPGDSYGYTF. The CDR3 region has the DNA TGTGCCATACGTCCAGGGGACAGCTATGGCTACACCTTC.

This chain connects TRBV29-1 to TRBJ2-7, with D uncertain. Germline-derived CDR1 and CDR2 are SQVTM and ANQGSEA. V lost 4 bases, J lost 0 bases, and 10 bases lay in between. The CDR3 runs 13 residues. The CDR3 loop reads CSVVWPFSYEQYF. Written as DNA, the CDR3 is TGCAGCGTTGTGTGGCCGTTCTCCTACGAGCAGTACTTC.

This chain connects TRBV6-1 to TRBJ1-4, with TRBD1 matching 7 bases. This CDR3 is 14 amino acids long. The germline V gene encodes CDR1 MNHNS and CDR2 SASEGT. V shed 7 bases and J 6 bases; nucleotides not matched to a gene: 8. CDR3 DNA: TGTGCCAGCATTGGGGACAGAGGTCATGAAAAACTGTTTTTT. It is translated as CASIGDRGHEKLFF.

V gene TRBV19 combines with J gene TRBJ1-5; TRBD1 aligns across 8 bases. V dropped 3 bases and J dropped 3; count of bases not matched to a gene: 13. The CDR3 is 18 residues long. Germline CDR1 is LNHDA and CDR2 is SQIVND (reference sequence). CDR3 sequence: CASSMDRAVSSPNQPQHF. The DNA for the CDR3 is TGTGCCAGTAGTATGGACAGGGCCGTTTCTTCCCCCAATCAGCCCCAGCATTTT.

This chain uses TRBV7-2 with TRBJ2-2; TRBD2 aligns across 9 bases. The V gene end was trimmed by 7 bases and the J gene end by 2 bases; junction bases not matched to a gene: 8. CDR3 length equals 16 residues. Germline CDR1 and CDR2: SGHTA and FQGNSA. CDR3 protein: CASTHSTSGNTGELFF. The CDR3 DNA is TGTGCCAGCACCCATTCGACTAGCGGAAACACCGGGGAGCTGTTTTTT. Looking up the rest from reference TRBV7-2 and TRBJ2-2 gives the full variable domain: GAGVSQSPSNKVTEKGKDVELRCDPISGHTALYWYRQSLGQGLEFLIYFQGNSAPDKSGLPSDRFSAERTGGSVSTLTIQRTQQEDSAVYLCASTHSTSGNTGELFFGEGSRLTVL.

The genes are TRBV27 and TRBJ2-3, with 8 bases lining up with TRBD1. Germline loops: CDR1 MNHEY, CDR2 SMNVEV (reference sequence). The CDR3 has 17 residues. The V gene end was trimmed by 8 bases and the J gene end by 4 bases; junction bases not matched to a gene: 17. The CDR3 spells CASASRTGSNRADTQYF. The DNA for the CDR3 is TGTGCCAGCGCTTCGAGGACAGGGAGTAATAGGGCAGATACGCAGTATTTT.

The CDR3 protein is CASSIAPGLYAGELFF. In DNA, the CDR3 is TGTGCCAGTAGTATAGCTCCGGGACTATATGCCGGGGAGCTGTTTTTT. The chain carries TRBV19 and TRBJ2-2; 7 bases map to TRBD2. CDR3 length equals 16 residues. The trim removed 1 base at V and 6 bases at J, leaving 8 bases unmatched. Germline V gene sequence: CDR1 LNHDA, CDR2 SQIVND (reference sequence). Variable domain in full (rest from reference TRBV19 and TRBJ2-2): DGGITQSPKYLFRKEGQNVTLSCEQNLNHDAMYWYRQDPGQGLRLIYYSQIVNDFQKGDIAEGYSVSREKKESFPLTVTSAQKNPTAFYLCASSIAPGLYAGELFFGEGSRLTVL.

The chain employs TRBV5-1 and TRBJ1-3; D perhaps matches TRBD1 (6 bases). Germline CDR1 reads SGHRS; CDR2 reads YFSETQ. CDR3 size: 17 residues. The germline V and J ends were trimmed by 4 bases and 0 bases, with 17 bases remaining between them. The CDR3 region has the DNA TGCGCCAGCAGCGGAGGACAGCCTACTATCTCTGGAAACACCATATATTTT. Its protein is CASSGGQPTISGNTIYF. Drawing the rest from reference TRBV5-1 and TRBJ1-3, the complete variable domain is KAGVTQTPRYLIKTRGQQVTLSCSPISGHRSVSWYQQTPGQGLQFLFEYFSETQRNKGNFPGRFSGRQFSNSRSEMNVSTLELGDSALYLCASSGGQPTISGNTIYFGEGSWLTVV.